This T cell receptor (beta chain) was obtained from a study of blood T cell repertoires in COVID-19. The wider study: The study drew acute and convalescent COVID-19 samples from the United States, Italy and Spain. Sources were T cells, B-cell-depleted T cells, or PBMCs; the material itself was cDNA or gDNA.

In the original analysis: How many nucleated cells were present was estimated from reference gene primer amplification. The method was immunoSEQ multiplex PCR; TCRdb's version includes in-frame clones alone and lacks a portion of them. V and J calls and clone size are copied from that table; D and trimming were computed from the DNA. The table lists 90,000 to 120,000 clones, 85% to 95% of them singletons. Sample: peripheral blood. This TCR was recovered from a woman aged 25 to 39 with acute or convalescent COVID-19.

CDR3 nucleotide sequence: TGTGCCACCAGTGCCGCGCGGTCCTACGAGCAGTACTTC. Translated: CATSAARSYEQYF. This chain joins TRBV24-1 and TRBJ2-7, with D unresolved. V was cut by 5 bases and J by 1 base, with 8 bases left in between. The germline CDR1 and CDR2 sequences are KGHDR and SFDVKD. This CDR3 contains 13 residues.